The clone carrying this TCR beta chain came up a few times. Its antigen remains unknown. Amplification of TCR beta CDR3 regions used RNA as the template. Carried out on the TCR CDR3, a first-round RT-PCR used the HTBI primer set. Via MiXCR, TCRdb re-called the multiplex PCR reads, giving one row per CDR3 protein. The sample records more than 500,000 distinct CDR3 sequences, 14% to 15% being singletons. V was shortened by 3 bases and J by 5 bases, with 11 bases between the two germline ends. This CDR3 comprises 13 residues. Germline V gene lookup returns CDR1 DFQATT and CDR2 SNEGSKA (reference sequence). These data come from a study of T cells in Graves' hyperthyroidism and ophthalmopathy. Overall study findings and caveats: Ophthalmopathy and stable hyperthyroidism were told apart by a 13 V-J model.

Uncontrolled infection, other autoimmune disease, pregnancy or lactation disqualified patients from enrolment. Clinical symptoms, serum thyroxine, TRAb, thyroid ultrasound and orbital computed tomography informed diagnoses. Source material for PBMCs was less than 12 ml fresh peripheral blood. This TCR was recovered from a woman aged 40 to 49 with Graves' ophthalmopathy. V gene TRBV20-1 combines with J gene TRBJ1-5; weak D call: TRBD1 (5 bases). Material: blood. CDR3 in amino acids: CSARGGADQPQHF. DNA of the CDR3: TGCAGTGCTAGGGGGGGAGCCGATCAGCCCCAGCATTTT.